These 9 T cell receptor beta chains were sequenced from one sample in a study of blood T cell repertoires in COVID-19. The assay was immunoSEQ multiplex PCR, and TCRdb's table has in-frame clones only and misses some. The table records about 190,000 clones, approximately 84% of them present only once. Sequenced: PBMCs or T cells enriched from blood (not recorded which). Receptor source: a woman aged 30 to 39 who had recovered from COVID-19.

This clone was seen only a few times. The V gene is TRBV5-8, the J gene TRBJ1-1, with D unclear. Trimming pared 0 bases from V and 0 bases from J, leaving 9 bases between. This CDR3 spans 15 amino acids. Germline values: CDR1 SGHTS, CDR2 YDEGEE. As DNA, the CDR3 is TGTGCCAGCAGCTTGGGTATCCAGGTGAACACTGAAGCTTTCTTT. Amino acids: CASSLGIQVNTEAFF.

This chain connects TRBV23-1 to TRBJ2-7; possibly TRBD2 for D (5 bases). TRBV23-1 is identified as an open reading frame with a role that is uncertain. Trimming pared 2 bases from V and 5 bases from J, leaving 16 bases between. The CDR3 totals 15 residues. CDR3 sequence: CASSQGEQEGDEQYF. In DNA form, the CDR3 reads TGCGCCAGCAGTCAAGGGGAGCAAGAAGGCGACGAGCAGTACTTC.

This rearrangement joins TRBV7-8 to TRBJ1-2; 7 bases line up with TRBD1. Germline CDR1 reads SGHVS; CDR2 reads FQNEAQ. This CDR3 is built from 16 residues. Trimming took 1 base from V and 12 from J; bases not matched to a gene: 17. The CDR3 here is CASSLGREGRGSGNTF. The CDR3 nucleotides read TGTGCCAGCAGCTTAGGAAGAGAGGGCAGGGGGTCGGGAAACACCTTC.

The genes are TRBV10-2 and TRBJ2-5, with D maybe TRBD1 (5 bases). V was trimmed by 2 bases and J by 4 bases, leaving 14 bases between them. CDR3 length: 15 residues. Per germline, CDR1 WSHSY and CDR2 SAAADI. The chain's CDR3 is CASSEGQRTRETQYF. CDR3 DNA: TGCGCCAGCAGTGAGGGACAACGAACCCGAGAGACCCAGTACTTC.

V gene TRBV19 combines with J gene TRBJ2-1; 9 bases map to TRBD2. Germline values: CDR1 LNHDA, CDR2 SQIVND (reference sequence). The CDR3 sequence is 17 residues long. Unmatched junction bases numbered 15, after V lost 5 bases and J lost 7 bases. The CDR3, as DNA: TGTGCCAGTAGTGTATTACTAGCGGGCCTGGTCAGGAATGAGCAGTTCTTC. Amino acid sequence: CASSVLLAGLVRNEQFF.

The chain joins TRBV5-1 to TRBJ2-3; TRBD2 matches 9 bases. V lost 3 bases, J lost 0 bases, and 2 bases stayed unmatched. The germline gives CDR1 SGHRS, CDR2 YFSETQ. This CDR3 has 15 residues. The CDR3 sequence is CASSYLAGSTDTQYF. The CDR3 nucleotides read TGCGCCAGCAGCTATCTAGCGGGGAGCACAGATACGCAGTATTTT.

This clone was found a few times. The J gene is TRBJ1-5, the V gene TRBV28; 12 nucleotides align to TRBD1. Unmatched junction bases numbered 7, after V lost 6 bases and J lost 1 base. Germline values: CDR1 MDHEN, CDR2 SYDVKM. The CDR3 runs to 17 residues. The CDR3 region is CASRPGQGARSNQPQHF. For the CDR3, the DNA is TGTGCCAGCAGACCGGGACAGGGGGCCCGCAGCAATCAGCCCCAGCATTTT.

V gene TRBV13 combines with J gene TRBJ1-1, with 9 bases fitting TRBD1. Germline V CDR1 and CDR2: PRHDT, FYEKMQ (reference sequence). CDR3 length: 16 amino acids. V shed 5 bases and J 6 bases; nucleotides not matched to a gene: 13. CDR3: CASSRDLTGGRAEAFF. The DNA of the CDR3 is TGTGCCAGCAGCCGAGATTTGACAGGGGGTAGAGCTGAAGCTTTCTTT.

The chain couples TRBV4-2 to TRBJ2-7, with D possibly matching TRBD1 (5 bases). This CDR3 is built from 16 residues. The germline V and J ends were trimmed by 1 base and 7 bases, with 20 bases remaining between them. Germline V gene lookup returns CDR1 LGHNA and CDR2 YNFKEQ. DNA for the CDR3: TGTGCCAGCAGCCAAGTGGGTGCAGGGCTTGGTGGTGAGCAGTACTTC. This gives the protein CASSQVGAGLGGEQYF.